This TCR beta chain was captured in a study of blood T cell repertoires in COVID-19. Study-wide background: The United States, Italy and Spain supplied acute and convalescent COVID-19 samples.

The CDR3 runs to 12 residues. V lost 4 bases and J lost 3, with 6 bases in between. Per the germline V gene, CDR1 is SGHRS and CDR2 is YFSETQ. TCRdb keeps only in-frame clones here, not all; method: immunoSEQ multiplex PCR. Here the sample spans about 30,000 clones, just over 85% being singletons. The sequencing input was peripheral blood. The receptor was isolated from a human donor in a cohort sampled during active COVID-19. The rearrangement links TRBV5-1 to TRBJ2-3; D is ambiguous. The CDR3 sequence: CASSPGTDTQYF. The DNA of the CDR3 is TGCGCCAGCAGCCCCGGGACAGATACGCAGTATTTT.